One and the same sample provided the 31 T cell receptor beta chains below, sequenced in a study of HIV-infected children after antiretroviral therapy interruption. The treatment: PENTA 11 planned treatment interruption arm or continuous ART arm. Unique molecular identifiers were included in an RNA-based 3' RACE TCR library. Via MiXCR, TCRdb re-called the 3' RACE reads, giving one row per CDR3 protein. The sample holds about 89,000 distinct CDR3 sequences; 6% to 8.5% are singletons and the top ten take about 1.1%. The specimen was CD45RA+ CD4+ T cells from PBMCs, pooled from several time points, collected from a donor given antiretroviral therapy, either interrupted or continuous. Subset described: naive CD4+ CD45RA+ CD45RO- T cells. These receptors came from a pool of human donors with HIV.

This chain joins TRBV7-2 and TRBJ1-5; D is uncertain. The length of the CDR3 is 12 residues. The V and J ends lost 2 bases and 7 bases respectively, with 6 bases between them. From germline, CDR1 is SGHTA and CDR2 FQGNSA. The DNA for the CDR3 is TGTGCCAGCAGCTTACTGGGGCAGCCCCAGCATTTT. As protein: CASSLLGQPQHF.

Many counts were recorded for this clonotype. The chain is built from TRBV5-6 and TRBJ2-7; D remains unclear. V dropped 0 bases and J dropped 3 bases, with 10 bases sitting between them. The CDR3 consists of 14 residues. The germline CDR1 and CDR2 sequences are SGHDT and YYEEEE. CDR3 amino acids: CASSLAQPNYEQYF. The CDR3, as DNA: TGTGCCAGCAGCTTGGCCCAGCCGAACTACGAGCAGTACTTC.

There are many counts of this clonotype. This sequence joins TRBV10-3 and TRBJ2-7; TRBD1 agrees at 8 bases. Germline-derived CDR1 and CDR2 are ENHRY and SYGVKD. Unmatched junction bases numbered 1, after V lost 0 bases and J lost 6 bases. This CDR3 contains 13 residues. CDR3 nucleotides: TGTGCCATCAGTGAGTCGACAGGGGTCGAGCAGTACTTC. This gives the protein CAISESTGVEQYF.

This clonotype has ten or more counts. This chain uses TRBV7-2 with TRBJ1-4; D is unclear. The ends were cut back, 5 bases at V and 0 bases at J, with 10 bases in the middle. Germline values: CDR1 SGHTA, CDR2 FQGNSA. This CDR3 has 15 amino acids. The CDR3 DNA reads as TGTGCCAGCAGCCCCCTACCAGCAACTAATGAAAAACTGTTTTTT. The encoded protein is CASSPLPATNEKLFF.

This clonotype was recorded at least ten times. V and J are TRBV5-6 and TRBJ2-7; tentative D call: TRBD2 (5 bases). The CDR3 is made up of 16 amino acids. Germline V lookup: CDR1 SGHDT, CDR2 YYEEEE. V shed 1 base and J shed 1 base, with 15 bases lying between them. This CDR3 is CASSLWSSTRSYEQYF. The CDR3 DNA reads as TGTGCCAGCAGCTTGTGGAGCAGTACTAGATCCTACGAGCAGTACTTC.

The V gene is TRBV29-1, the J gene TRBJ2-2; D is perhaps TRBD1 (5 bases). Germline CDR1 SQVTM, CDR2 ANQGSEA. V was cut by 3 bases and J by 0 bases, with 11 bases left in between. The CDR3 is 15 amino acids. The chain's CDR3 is CSVEPGYPNTGELFF. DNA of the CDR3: TGCAGCGTTGAGCCAGGGTATCCGAACACCGGGGAGCTGTTTTTT.

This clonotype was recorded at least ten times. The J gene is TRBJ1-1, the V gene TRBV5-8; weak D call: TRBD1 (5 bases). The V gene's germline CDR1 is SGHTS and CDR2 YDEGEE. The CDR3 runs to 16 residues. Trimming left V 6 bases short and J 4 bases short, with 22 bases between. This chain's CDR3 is CASIHGGRGGGTEAFF. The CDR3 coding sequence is TGTGCCAGCATCCACGGGGGGAGGGGCGGCGGCACTGAAGCTTTCTTT.

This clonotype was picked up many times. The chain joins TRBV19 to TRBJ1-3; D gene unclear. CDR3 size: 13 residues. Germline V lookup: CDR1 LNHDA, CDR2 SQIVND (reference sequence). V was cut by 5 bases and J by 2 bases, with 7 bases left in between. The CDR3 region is CASSPSTGNTIYF. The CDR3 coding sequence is TGTGCCAGTAGTCCGTCCACTGGAAACACCATATATTTT.

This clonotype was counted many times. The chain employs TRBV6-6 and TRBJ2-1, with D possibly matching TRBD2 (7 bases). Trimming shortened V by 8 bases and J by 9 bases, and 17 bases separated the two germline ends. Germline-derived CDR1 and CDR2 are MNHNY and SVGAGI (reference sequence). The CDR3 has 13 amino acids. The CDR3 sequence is CASRWGGPGEQFF. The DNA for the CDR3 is TGTGCCAGCCGATGGGGGGGGCCGGGTGAGCAGTTCTTC.

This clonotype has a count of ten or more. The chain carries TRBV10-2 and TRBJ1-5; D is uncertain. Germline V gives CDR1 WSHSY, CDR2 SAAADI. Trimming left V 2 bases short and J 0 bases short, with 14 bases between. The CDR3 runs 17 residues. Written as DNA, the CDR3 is TGCGCCAGCAGTGAGCCGCCTCCCGGGAATAGCAATCAGCCCCAGCATTTT. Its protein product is CASSEPPPGNSNQPQHF.

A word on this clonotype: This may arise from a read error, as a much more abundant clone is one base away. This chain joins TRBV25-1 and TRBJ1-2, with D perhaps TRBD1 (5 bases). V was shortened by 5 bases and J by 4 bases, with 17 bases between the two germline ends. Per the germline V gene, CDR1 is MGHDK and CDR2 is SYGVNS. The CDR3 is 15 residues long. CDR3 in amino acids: CASSSETKGTYGYTF. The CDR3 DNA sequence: TGTGCCAGCAGTTCCGAGACCAAGGGGACCTATGGCTACACCTTC.

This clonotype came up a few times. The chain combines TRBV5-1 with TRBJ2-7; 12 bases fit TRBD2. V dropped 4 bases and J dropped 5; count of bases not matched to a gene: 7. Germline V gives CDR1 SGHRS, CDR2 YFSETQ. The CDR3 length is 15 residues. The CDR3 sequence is CASSPGLAGTDEQYF. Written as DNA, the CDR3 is TGCGCCAGCAGCCCGGGACTAGCGGGTACCGACGAGCAGTACTTC.

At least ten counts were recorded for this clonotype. The CDR3 loop reads CASSSGLAASTDTQYF. DNA for the CDR3: TGTGCCAGCAGCTCCGGACTAGCGGCTAGCACAGATACGCAGTATTTT. The genes are TRBV7-3 and TRBJ2-3; the match to TRBD2 covers 10 bases. Germline CDR1 is SGHTA and CDR2 is FQGTGA. V was clipped by 4 bases and J by 0 bases; unmatched bases: 4. The CDR3 length is 16 residues.

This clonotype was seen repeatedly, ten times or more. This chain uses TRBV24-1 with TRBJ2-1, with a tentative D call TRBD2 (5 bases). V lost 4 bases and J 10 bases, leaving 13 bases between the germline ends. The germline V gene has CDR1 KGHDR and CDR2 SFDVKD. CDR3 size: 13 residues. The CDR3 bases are TGTGCCACCAGTGACACTCCGGAGGCGGAGCAGTTCTTC. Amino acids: CATSDTPEAEQFF.

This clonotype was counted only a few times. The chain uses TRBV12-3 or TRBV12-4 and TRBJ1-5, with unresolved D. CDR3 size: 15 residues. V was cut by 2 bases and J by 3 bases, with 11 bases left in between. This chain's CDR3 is CASSLSGMANQPQHF. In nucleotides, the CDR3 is TGTGCCAGCAGTTTATCGGGTATGGCCAATCAGCCCCAGCATTTT.

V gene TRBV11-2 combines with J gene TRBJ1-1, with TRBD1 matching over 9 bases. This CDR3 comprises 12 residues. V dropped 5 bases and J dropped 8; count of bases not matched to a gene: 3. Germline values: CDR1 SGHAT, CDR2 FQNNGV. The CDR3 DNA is TGTGCCAGCAGCCGGGGACAGGGAGAAGCTTTCTTT. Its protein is CASSRGQGEAFF.

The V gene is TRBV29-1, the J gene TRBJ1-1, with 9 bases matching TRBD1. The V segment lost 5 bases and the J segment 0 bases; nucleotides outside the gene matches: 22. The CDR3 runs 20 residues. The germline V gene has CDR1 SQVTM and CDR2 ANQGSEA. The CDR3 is CSVKWGSPWTGESMNTEAFF. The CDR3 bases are TGCAGCGTTAAGTGGGGGTCCCCTTGGACAGGGGAAAGTATGAACACTGAAGCTTTCTTT. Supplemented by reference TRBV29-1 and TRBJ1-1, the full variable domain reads SAVISQKPSRDICQRGTSLTIQCQVDSQVTMMFWYRQQPGQSLTLIATANQGSEATYESGFVIDKFPISRPNLTFSTLTVSNMSPEDSSIYLCSVKWGSPWTGESMNTEAFFGQGTRLTVV.

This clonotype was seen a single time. The CDR3 here is CASSIEADYYEQYF. The CDR3 DNA follows: TGTGCCAGTAGTATAGAGGCAGACTACTACGAGCAGTACTTC. This chain links TRBV19 with TRBJ2-7; D is perhaps TRBD2 (5 bases). In germline, CDR1 is LNHDA, CDR2 SQIVND (reference sequence). V dropped 0 bases and J dropped 3 bases, with 9 bases sitting between them. This CDR3 region has 14 residues.

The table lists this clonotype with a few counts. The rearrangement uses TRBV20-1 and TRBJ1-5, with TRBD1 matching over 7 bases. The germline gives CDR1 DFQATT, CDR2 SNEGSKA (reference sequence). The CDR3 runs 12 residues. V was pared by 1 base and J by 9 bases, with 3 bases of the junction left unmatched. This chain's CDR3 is CSARAGGRPQHF. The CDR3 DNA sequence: TGCAGTGCTAGAGCAGGGGGTCGGCCCCAGCATTTT.

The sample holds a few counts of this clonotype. This CDR3 reads CASSLWTSGTGGELFF. CDR3 DNA: TGTGCCAGCAGCCTTTGGACTAGCGGAACGGGCGGGGAGCTGTTTTTT. The gene calls are TRBV7-7 and TRBJ2-2, with 10 bases lining up with TRBD2. Unmatched junction bases numbered 10, after V lost 5 bases and J lost 7 bases. Germline V gene lookup returns CDR1 SSHAT and CDR2 FNYEAQ (reference sequence). The CDR3 runs 16 residues.

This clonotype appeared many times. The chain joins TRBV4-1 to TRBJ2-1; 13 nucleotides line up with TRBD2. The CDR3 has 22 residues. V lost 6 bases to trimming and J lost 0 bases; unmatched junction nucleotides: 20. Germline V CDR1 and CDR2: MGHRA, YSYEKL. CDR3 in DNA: TGCGCCAGCAGTAGGGGGGGGAACCCGGGACTAGCGGGGCGTAGCTCCTACAATGAGCAGTTCTTC. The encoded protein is CASSRGGNPGLAGRSSYNEQFF.

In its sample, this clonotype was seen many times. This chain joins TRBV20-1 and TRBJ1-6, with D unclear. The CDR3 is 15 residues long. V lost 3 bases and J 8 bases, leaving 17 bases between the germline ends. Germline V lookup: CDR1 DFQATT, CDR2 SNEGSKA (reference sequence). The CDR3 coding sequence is TGCAGTGCTAGGTCTAGCAGGCAGAGTGATTCACCCCTCCACTTT. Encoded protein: CSARSSRQSDSPLHF.

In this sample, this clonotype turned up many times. The CDR3 reads CASSLFVRGEGYTF. The CDR3 DNA follows: TGCGCCAGCAGCTTGTTTGTTCGAGGGGAAGGCTACACCTTC. The rearrangement links TRBV5-1 to TRBJ1-2; TRBD1 might be the D (5 bases). This CDR3 region has 14 residues. Trimming stripped 1 base from V and 8 bases from J, with 15 bases between. Per germline, CDR1 SGHRS and CDR2 YFSETQ. The full variable domain, rest sourced from reference TRBV5-1 and TRBJ1-2, is KAGVTQTPRYLIKTRGQQVTLSCSPISGHRSVSWYQQTPGQGLQFLFEYFSETQRNKGNFPGRFSGRQFSNSRSEMNVSTLELGDSALYLCASSLFVRGEGYTFGSGTRLTVV.

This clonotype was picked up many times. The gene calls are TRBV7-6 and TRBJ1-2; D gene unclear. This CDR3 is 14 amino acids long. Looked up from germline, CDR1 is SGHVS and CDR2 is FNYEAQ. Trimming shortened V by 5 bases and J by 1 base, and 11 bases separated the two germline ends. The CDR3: CASSRSVFNYGYTF. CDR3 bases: TGTGCCAGCAGCCGTAGCGTATTTAACTATGGCTACACCTTC.

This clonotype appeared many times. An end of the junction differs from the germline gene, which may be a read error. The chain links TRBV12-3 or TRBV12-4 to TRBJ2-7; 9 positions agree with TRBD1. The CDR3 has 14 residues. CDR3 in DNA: TGTGCCAGCAGTTCGGGACAGGGATCCTACCAGCAGTACTTC. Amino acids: CASSSGQGSYQQYF.

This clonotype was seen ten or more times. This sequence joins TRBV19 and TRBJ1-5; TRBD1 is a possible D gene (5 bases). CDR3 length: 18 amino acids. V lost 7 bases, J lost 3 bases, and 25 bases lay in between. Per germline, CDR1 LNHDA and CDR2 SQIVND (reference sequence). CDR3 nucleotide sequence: TGTGCCAGTACCATGAGTGGGAGCAGGGTTGACCTCAATCAGCCCCAGCATTTT. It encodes CASTMSGSRVDLNQPQHF. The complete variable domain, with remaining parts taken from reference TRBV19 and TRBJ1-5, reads DGGITQSPKYLFRKEGQNVTLSCEQNLNHDAMYWYRQDPGQGLRLIYYSQIVNDFQKGDIAEGYSVSREKKESFPLTVTSAQKNPTAFYLCASTMSGSRVDLNQPQHFGDGTRLSIL.

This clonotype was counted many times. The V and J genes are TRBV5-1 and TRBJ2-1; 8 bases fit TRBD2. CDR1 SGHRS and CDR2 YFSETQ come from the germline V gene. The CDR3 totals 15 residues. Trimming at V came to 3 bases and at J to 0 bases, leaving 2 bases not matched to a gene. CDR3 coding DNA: TGCGCCAGCAGCTGGCTAGCGGGCTCCTACAATGAGCAGTTCTTC. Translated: CASSWLAGSYNEQFF.

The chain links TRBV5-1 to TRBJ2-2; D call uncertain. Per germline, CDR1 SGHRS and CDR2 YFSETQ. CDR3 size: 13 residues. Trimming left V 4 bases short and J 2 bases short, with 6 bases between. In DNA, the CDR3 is TGCGCCAGCAGCATCCGAAACACCGGGGAGCTGTTTTTT. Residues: CASSIRNTGELFF.

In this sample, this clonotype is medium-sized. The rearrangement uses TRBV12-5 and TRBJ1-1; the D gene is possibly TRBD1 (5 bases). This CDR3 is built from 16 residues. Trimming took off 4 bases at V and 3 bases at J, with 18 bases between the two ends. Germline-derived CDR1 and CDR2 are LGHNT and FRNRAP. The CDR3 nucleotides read TGTGCTAGTGGTTACAATCTCGGACGGGGCGACACTGAAGCTTTCTTT. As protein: CASGYNLGRGDTEAFF.

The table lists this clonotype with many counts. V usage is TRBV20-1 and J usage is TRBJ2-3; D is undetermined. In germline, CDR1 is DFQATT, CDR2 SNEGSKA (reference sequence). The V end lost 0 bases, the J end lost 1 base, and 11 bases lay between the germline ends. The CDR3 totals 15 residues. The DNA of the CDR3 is TGCAGTGCTAGAGATAGCCTTGCGGGCACAGATACGCAGTATTTT. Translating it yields CSARDSLAGTDTQYF.

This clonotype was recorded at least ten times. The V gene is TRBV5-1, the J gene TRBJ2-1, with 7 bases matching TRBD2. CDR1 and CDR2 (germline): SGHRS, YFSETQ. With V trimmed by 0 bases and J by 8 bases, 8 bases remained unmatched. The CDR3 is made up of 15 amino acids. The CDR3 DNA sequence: TGCGCCAGCAGCTTGGTACGCGGGAGTAGCTATGAGCAGTTCTTC. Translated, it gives CASSLVRGSSYEQFF.